This T cell receptor beta chain was sequenced during a study of CD8 T cells in Susac syndrome. Roughly 0.45 to 1 ug RNA was reverse transcribed with random hexamers. TCRdb re-derived calls from the immunoSEQ multiplex PCR reads in MiXCR, one entry per CDR3 protein. The repertoire holds around 150,000 distinct CDR3 sequences, roughly 93% seen once, with more than 0.13% in the top ten. V lost 0 bases to trimming and J lost 11 bases, with 16 bases between them. Germline V lookup: CDR1 MNHNY, CDR2 SVGAGI (reference sequence). The CDR3 is 14 amino acids. This receptor was taken from a human donor in good health. The sample comprised CD4+ T cells from PBMCs. This chain uses TRBV6-6 with TRBJ1-1, with D possibly TRBD1 on 6 matching bases. Here the CDR3 reads CASSYSLVTGNAFF. Written as DNA, the CDR3 is TGTGCCAGCAGTTACTCCCTGGTCACAGGGAACGCTTTCTTT.